Below, 18 T cell receptor beta chains from the same sample are listed, as sequenced in a study of blood T cell repertoires in COVID-19. The repertoire was sequenced with immunoSEQ multiplex PCR; TCRdb's copy has only in-frame clones and lacks some. The sample yields roughly 360,000 clones, roughly four fifths seen once. The specimen was peripheral blood. Receptor source: a human donor with acute or convalescent COVID-19. The donor label of this sample is uncertain.

The V call is TRBV6-6, the J call TRBJ1-5; TRBD1 might be the D (5 bases). The CDR3 runs to 14 residues. V shed 5 bases and J shed 3 bases, with 11 bases lying between them. The V gene's germline CDR1 is MNHNY and CDR2 SVGAGI (reference sequence). CDR3 nucleotide sequence: TGTGCCAGCAGTACCGACAGATCCAATCAGCCCCAGCATTTT. It codes for CASSTDRSNQPQHF.

The chain combines TRBV30 with TRBJ2-3; D not resolved. This CDR3 region has 14 residues. Trimming removed 0 bases from V and 8 bases from J, with 15 bases in between. Germline CDR1 and CDR2: GTSNPN and SVGIG (reference sequence). CDR3 DNA: TGTGCCTGGAGTGTACACGCGGTCGAAGCTACGCAGTATTTT. Translated, it gives CAWSVHAVEATQYF. Filled out from reference TRBV30 and TRBJ2-3, the complete variable domain reads SQTIHQWPATLVQPVGSPLSLECTVEGTSNPNLYWYRQAAGRGLQLLFYSVGIGQISSEVPQNLSASRPQDRQFILSSKKLLLSDSGFYLCAWSVHAVEATQYFGPGTRLTVL.

The J gene is TRBJ1-2, the V gene TRBV28; 10 nucleotides align to TRBD1. Germline V gene data show CDR1 as MDHEN and CDR2 as SYDVKM. CDR3 length: 15 residues. With 8 bases clipped from V and 3 bases from J, the junction kept 9 bases outside the gene matches. CDR3 loop: CASLPPGQGYYGYTF. In DNA form, the CDR3 reads TGTGCCAGCTTACCACCGGGACAGGGGTACTATGGCTACACCTTC.

The rearrangement uses TRBV29-1 and TRBJ1-1; a possible D gene is TRBD1 (5 bases). The CDR3 is made up of 12 amino acids. V was pared by 6 bases and J by 1 base, with 9 bases between. Germline lookup yields CDR1 SQVTM and CDR2 ANQGSEA. CDR3 in amino acids: CSVSQANTEAFF. The CDR3 nucleotides are TGCAGCGTGTCACAGGCGAACACTGAAGCTTTCTTT. The whole variable domain, remainder taken from reference TRBV29-1 and TRBJ1-1, is SAVISQKPSRDICQRGTSLTIQCQVDSQVTMMFWYRQQPGQSLTLIATANQGSEATYESGFVIDKFPISRPNLTFSTLTVSNMSPEDSSIYLCSVSQANTEAFFGQGTRLTVV.

This chain links TRBV6-5 with TRBJ2-3, with D unclear. This CDR3 is 14 amino acids long. The V gene's germline CDR1 is MNHEY and CDR2 SVGAGI. Trimming took 6 bases from V and 1 from J, leaving 11 bases between them. CDR3: CASSLDSRTDTQYF. The CDR3 DNA reads TGTGCCAGCAGCCTCGACTCCCGCACAGATACGCAGTATTTT.

This clone was detected only a few times. The rearrangement links TRBV30 to TRBJ1-4; 11 bases align to TRBD1. Germline V lookup: CDR1 GTSNPN, CDR2 SVGIG (reference sequence). Trimming cost V 2 bases and J 1 base; bases outside gene matches: 12. This CDR3 is built from 19 residues. CDR3 sequence (DNA): TGTGCCTGGAGTAAAAAGCCGGGACAGGGGGGACTAACTAATGAAAAACTGTTTTTT. It is translated as CAWSKKPGQGGLTNEKLFF.

J is TRBJ1-5 and V is TRBV6-5, with 7 bases matching TRBD1. CDR3 length: 15 amino acids. V was clipped by 8 bases and J by 9 bases; unmatched bases: 16. Germline CDR1 and CDR2: MNHEY and SVGAGI. The CDR3 DNA follows: TGTGCCAGCCTCGCCGGGACAGCCCTCAATGCGCCCCAGCATTTT. Protein: CASLAGTALNAPQHF.

The chain employs TRBV5-1 and TRBJ1-6, with D tentatively TRBD1 (5 bases). The germline V gene has CDR1 SGHRS and CDR2 YFSETQ. Trimming cost V 1 base and J 5 bases, with 10 bases left between them. There are 15 residues in the CDR3. The CDR3, as DNA: TGCGCCAGCAGCTTGTTGGGCAGGGATAATTCACCCCTCCACTTT. Translating it yields CASSLLGRDNSPLHF. The full variable domain, completed using reference TRBV5-1 and TRBJ1-6, is KAGVTQTPRYLIKTRGQQVTLSCSPISGHRSVSWYQQTPGQGLQFLFEYFSETQRNKGNFPGRFSGRQFSNSRSEMNVSTLELGDSALYLCASSLLGRDNSPLHFGNGTRLTVT.

The chain uses TRBV5-5 and TRBJ2-1, with D possibly matching TRBD2 (6 bases). Trimming stripped 4 bases from V and 7 bases from J, with 30 bases between. The CDR3 spans 19 residues. Germline CDR1 and CDR2: SGHKS and YYEKEE (reference sequence). This chain's CDR3 is CASSLTSWGDSYNRNEQFF. In DNA, the CDR3 is TGTGCCAGCAGCCTCACAAGTTGGGGGGACTCCTACAATAGGAATGAGCAGTTCTTC.

In this sample, this clone turned up once. The J gene is TRBJ1-3, the V gene TRBV29-1; D possibly corresponds to TRBD1 (5 bases). Deletions cut 6 bases from V and 4 bases from J, with 16 bases between. This CDR3 is 14 amino acids long. Germline V gives CDR1 SQVTM, CDR2 ANQGSEA. CDR3 bases: TGCAGCGTCTTCGTGGGGGGGGTCGGAAACACCATATATTTT. Translation: CSVFVGGVGNTIYF. Together with reference TRBV29-1 and TRBJ1-3, the CDR3 gives the full variable domain: SAVISQKPSRDICQRGTSLTIQCQVDSQVTMMFWYRQQPGQSLTLIATANQGSEATYESGFVIDKFPISRPNLTFSTLTVSNMSPEDSSIYLCSVFVGGVGNTIYFGEGSWLTVV.

The J gene is TRBJ1-2, the V gene TRBV10-3; perhaps TRBD1 as D (5 bases). This CDR3 is built from 14 residues. V gave up 3 bases and J gave up 3 bases, with 11 bases separating them. Germline V gene sequence: CDR1 ENHRY, CDR2 SYGVKD. CDR3 sequence reads: CAISDKGGDYGYTF. The CDR3 coding sequence is TGTGCCATCAGTGACAAGGGAGGGGACTATGGCTACACCTTC.

This chain links TRBV5-1 with TRBJ1-2; 10 bases match TRBD1. With V trimmed by 4 bases and J by 7 bases, 4 bases remained unmatched. Germline V lookup: CDR1 SGHRS, CDR2 YFSETQ. CDR3 size: 13 residues. CDR3 DNA sequence: TGCGCCAGCAGCCCGGGGACAGGGGTTGGCTACACCTTC. It is translated as CASSPGTGVGYTF.

Written as DNA, the CDR3 is TGCGCCAGCAGCCAAGACGGTACAGGGCTTGGGGAAAAACTGTTTTTT. This codes for CASSQDGTGLGEKLFF. This chain connects TRBV4-1 to TRBJ1-4; perhaps TRBD1 as D (6 bases). Germline V gives CDR1 MGHRA, CDR2 YSYEKL. V lost 0 bases and J lost 8, with 16 bases in between. The CDR3 contains 16 residues.

The gene calls are TRBV9 and TRBJ2-3; 9 positions agree with TRBD2. The CDR3 runs to 14 residues. Germline V lookup: CDR1 SGDLS, CDR2 YYNGEE. V gave up 2 bases and J gave up 8 bases; unmatched junction bases: 6. The CDR3 DNA is TGTGCCAGCAGCGTGGATCATAGCGGGGGTACGCAGTATTTT. Its translation: CASSVDHSGGTQYF.

V and J are TRBV7-2 and TRBJ2-1; no definite D call. Trimming stripped 0 bases from V and 3 bases from J, with 6 bases between. CDR1 and CDR2 (germline): SGHTA, FQGNSA. The CDR3 consists of 14 residues. The CDR3 protein is CASSLANSYNEQFF. DNA of the CDR3: TGTGCCAGCAGCTTAGCAAACAGCTACAATGAGCAGTTCTTC.

The gene calls are TRBV19 and TRBJ1-1; 8 positions agree with TRBD1. J was trimmed by 10 bases and V by 5 bases; bases with no gene match: 12. There are 14 residues in the CDR3. The V gene's germline CDR1 is LNHDA and CDR2 SQIVND (reference sequence). The CDR3 sequence: CASSPWDRWERAFF. The CDR3 DNA is TGTGCCAGTAGTCCCTGGGACAGGTGGGAGAGAGCTTTCTTT.

The rearrangement links TRBV9 to TRBJ2-5, with a possible D match to TRBD2 (6 bases). V gave up 3 bases and J gave up 6 bases, with 15 bases separating them. The CDR3 totals 14 residues. The germline gives CDR1 SGDLS, CDR2 YYNGEE. The CDR3 loop reads CASSARDSRKTQYF. CDR3 bases: TGTGCCAGCAGCGCGCGGGACTCAAGGAAGACCCAGTACTTC.

V gene TRBV4-1 combines with J gene TRBJ2-1; the D gene is possibly TRBD2 (5 bases). The CDR3 has 13 amino acids. The ends were cut back, 4 bases at V and 8 bases at J, with 12 bases in the middle. Germline V gene sequence: CDR1 MGHRA, CDR2 YSYEKL. The CDR3, as DNA: TGCGCCAGCAGCCCTCTCGGAGGTGATGAGCAGTTCTTC. Its translation is CASSPLGGDEQFF.